The rows below give T cell receptor beta chains drawn from one sample of a study of T cells after posttransplantation cyclophosphamide. Data came from immunoSEQ multiplex PCR; TCRdb stores just in-frame clones and leaves some out. Among about 6,900 clones listed, roughly 97% were seen once. Specimen: naive CD8+ T cells sorted from PBMCs. These receptor sequences come from a woman in her twenties or thirties in good health and a related stem cell transplant donor. Each CDR3 is given with its conserved first and last residue. D genes are given only for firm matches. Clone sizes are given selectively: once, few, many, or a class where the clone is expanded.

-	TRBV5-4	TRBJ1-6	-	CASSLAGFSGNSPLHF	TGTGCCAGCAGCTTGGCAGGGTTTTCGGGTAATTCACCCCTCCACTTT
-	TRBV15	TRBJ2-3	-	CATSRRSPSGTDTQYF	TGTGCCACCAGCAGACGTTCTCCCTCGGGGACAGATACGCAGTATTTT
-	TRBV7-9	TRBJ1-5	-	CASSFRGSNQPQHF	TGTGCCAGCAGCTTTAGGGGGAGCAATCAGCCCCAGCATTTT
-	TRBV13	TRBJ2-1	-	CASSLGQIRRHNEQFF	TGTGCCAGCAGCTTAGGACAGATTAGACGGCACAATGAGCAGTTCTTC
TRBD1	TRBV30	TRBJ2-3	-	CAWEPTGGSTDTQYF	TGTGCCTGGGAACCGACAGGGGGCAGCACAGATACGCAGTATTTT
-	TRBV7-6	TRBJ1-1	-	CASSFQGFKGTEAFF	TGTGCCAGCAGCTTTCAGGGCTTTAAGGGCACTGAAGCTTTCTTT
-	TRBV15	TRBJ2-7	-	CATGAGIGAYEQYF	TGTGCCACCGGGGCTGGGATAGGGGCGTACGAGCAGTACTTC
TRBD2	TRBV4-3	TRBJ2-1	-	CASSQEDRLAGGNEQFF	TGCGCCAGCAGCCAAGAGGATAGACTAGCGGGGGGTAATGAGCAGTTCTTC
-	TRBV27	TRBJ1-1	-	CASSLSGPREAFF	TGTGCCAGCAGTTTATCAGGCCCCAGGGAAGCTTTCTTT
-	TRBV6-1	TRBJ1-2	-	CASSGRGMGYGYTF	TGTGCCAGCAGTGGGCGGGGGATGGGCTATGGCTACACCTTC
-	TRBV6-6	TRBJ2-2	-	CASSYSNGKRTGELFF	TGTGCCAGCAGTTACTCGAACGGGAAGCGAACCGGGGAGCTGTTTTTT
TRBD1	TRBV11-2	TRBJ1-6	-	CASSSQGQNSPLHF	TGTGCCAGCAGCTCCCAGGGACAGAATTCACCCCTCCACTTT
-	TRBV7-6	TRBJ1-1	-	CASSSGGGHTEAFF	TGTGCCAGCAGCTCGGGGGGTGGACACACTGAAGCTTTCTTT
-	TRBV7-9	TRBJ2-5	-	CASSPHRASQETQYF	TGTGCCAGCAGCCCACACAGGGCCAGCCAAGAGACCCAGTACTTC
-	TRBV2	TRBJ1-2	-	CASSDRKLLGYGYTF	TGTGCCAGCAGTGATCGAAAGTTACTAGGCTATGGCTACACCTTC
TRBD1	TRBV13	TRBJ2-7	-	CASSRGGQGAYSYEQYF	TGTGCCAGCAGTCGGGGGGGACAGGGGGCCTACTCCTACGAGCAGTACTTC
TRBD1	TRBV6-4	TRBJ2-7	-	CASRRTGGEPYEQYF	TGTGCCAGCAGACGAACAGGGGGCGAACCCTACGAGCAGTACTTC
-	TRBV30	TRBJ2-7	-	CAWSGEDWTASSYEQYF	TGTGCCTGGAGTGGGGAGGATTGGACGGCTAGCTCCTACGAGCAGTACTTC
-	TRBV28	TRBJ2-3	-	CASSSPSTGWGDTQYF	TGTGCCAGCAGTTCCCCCTCTACAGGGTGGGGGGATACGCAGTATTTT
TRBD1	TRBV7-9	TRBJ1-1	-	CASSMTGEETFF	TGTGCCAGCAGCATGACAGGGGAGGAAACTTTCTTT
-	TRBV4-3	TRBJ1-1	-	CASSQDLRGRQIEAFF	TGCGCCAGCAGCCAAGATCTTAGGGGGAGACAGATCGAAGCTTTCTTT
TRBD1	TRBV6-6	TRBJ2-7	-	CASTSQQGIDEQYF	TGTGCCAGTACATCCCAACAGGGGATAGATGAACAGTACTTC
TRBD1	TRBV15	TRBJ2-7	-	CATSRGTTGLVREQYF	TGTGCCACCAGCAGAGGAACGACAGGGTTGGTTCGCGAGCAGTACTTC
TRBD1	TRBV10-3	TRBJ2-7	-	CAISEPETGYEQYF	TGTGCCATCAGTGAGCCAGAGACAGGGTATGAGCAGTACTTC
-	TRBV19	TRBJ2-7	-	CASSHLGGSYEQYF	TGTGCCAGTAGCCACCTCGGAGGCTCCTACGAGCAGTACTTC
-	TRBV28	TRBJ1-6	-	CASRDPGDSPLHF	TGTGCCAGCAGGGACCCCGGGGATTCACCCCTCCACTTT
-	TRBV5-6	TRBJ2-4	-	CASMGSKNIQYF	TGTGCCAGCATGGGGAGCAAAAACATTCAGTACTTC
TRBD2	TRBV7-9	TRBJ2-5	-	CASSPAGGYQETQYF	TGTGCCAGCAGCCCAGCGGGGGGGTACCAAGAGACCCAGTACTTC
-	TRBV6-5	TRBJ1-1	-	CASSFGENTEAFF	TGTGCCAGCAGTTTCGGAGAGAACACTGAAGCTTTCTTT
-	TRBV6-5	TRBJ2-7	-	CASSYEGGSPYEQYF	TGTGCCAGCAGTTACGAGGGGGGGAGTCCCTACGAACAGTACTTC
TRBD1	TRBV29-1	TRBJ1-1	-	CSVRTGRHTEAFF	TGCAGCGTCCGGACAGGGAGACATACTGAAGCTTTCTTT
TRBD2	TRBV10-2	TRBJ2-3	-	CASSGTSGGAIDTQYF	TGCGCCAGCAGTGGGACTAGCGGGGGGGCTATAGATACGCAGTATTTT
-	TRBV14	TRBJ1-3	-	CASSQAGSGPLSGNTIYF	TGTGCCAGCAGCCAAGCTGGCAGCGGACCGCTCTCTGGAAACACCATATATTTT
TRBD1	TRBV4-1	TRBJ2-1	-	CASSRGQPSYNEQFF	TGCGCCAGCAGCCGGGGACAGCCCTCCTACAATGAGCAGTTCTTC
TRBD2	TRBV29-1	TRBJ2-1	-	CSVEGLAGGISSYNEQFF	TGCAGCGTTGAAGGACTAGCGGGGGGGATTAGCTCCTACAATGAGCAGTTCTTC
TRBD2	TRBV11-2	TRBJ2-2	-	CASSLSEQMGGTGELFF	TGTGCCAGCAGCTTAAGTGAACAGATGGGGGGGACCGGGGAGCTGTTTTTT
-	TRBV4-1	TRBJ1-2	-	CASNSLLGGGGYTF	TGCGCCAGCAACTCATTACTAGGGGGGGGTGGCTACACCTTC
TRBD2	TRBV19	TRBJ2-3	-	CAVKLAGVVDTQYF	TGTGCCGTTAAGCTGGCGGGGGTGGTAGATACGCAGTATTTT
-	TRBV5-1	TRBJ1-4	-	CASSLNHYKDSSAGEKLFF	TGCGCCAGCAGCCTAAACCACTATAAGGACAGTTCGGCAGGTGAAAAACTGTTTTTT
TRBD2	TRBV7-9	TRBJ2-1	-	CASSPPAGGYNEQFF	TGTGCCAGCAGCCCCCCAGCGGGGGGGTACAATGAGCAGTTCTTC
-	TRBV2	TRBJ1-2	-	CASSGRPTYGYTF	TGTGCCAGCTCCGGGAGACCGACCTATGGCTACACCTTC
-	TRBV29-1	TRBJ1-2	-	CSVAREDGYTF	TGCAGCGTTGCCAGGGAGGATGGCTACACCTTC
-	TRBV27	TRBJ1-1	-	CASSFSSAGEGRYTEAFF	TGTGCCAGCAGTTTCTCCTCGGCGGGCGAGGGGAGGTACACTGAAGCTTTCTTT
TRBD1	TRBV2	TRBJ2-1	-	CASSAFRGHEQFF	TGTGCCAGCAGTGCTTTCAGGGGGCATGAGCAGTTCTTC
TRBD1	TRBV5-4	TRBJ1-1	-	CASTRDREEAFF	TGTGCCAGCACCCGGGACAGGGAGGAAGCTTTCTTT
-	TRBV7-9	TRBJ1-1	-	CASSSYDSMNTEAFF	TGTGCCAGCAGCTCATATGACAGTATGAACACTGAAGCTTTCTTT
TRBD1	TRBV7-9	TRBJ2-7	-	CASSYDRGQYF	TGTGCCAGCAGCTACGACAGGGGGCAGTACTTC
TRBD1	TRBV4-3	TRBJ2-1	-	CASSLGTGPGNEQFF	TGCGCCAGCAGCCTAGGGACAGGGCCCGGCAATGAGCAGTTCTTC
-	TRBV2	TRBJ1-3	-	CASKQAESSGNTIYF	TGTGCCAGCAAGCAGGCAGAATCCTCTGGAAACACCATATATTTT
-	TRBV4-3	TRBJ2-7	-	CASSQDYQGRLSYEQYF	TGCGCCAGCAGCCAAGATTACCAGGGAAGACTCTCCTACGAGCAGTACTTC
TRBD1	TRBV4-1	TRBJ1-4	once	CASSQEDRVGEKLFF	TGCGCCAGCAGCCAAGAAGACAGGGTGGGGGAAAAACTGTTTTTT
TRBD1	TRBV30	TRBJ1-6	-	CAWSHTGVGSPLHF	TGTGCCTGGAGTCACACAGGGGTCGGTTCACCCCTCCACTTT
-	TRBV15	TRBJ1-5	-	CATSRDRGYNQPQHF	TGTGCCACCAGCAGAGATCGCGGCTACAATCAGCCCCAGCATTTT
-	TRBV7-6	TRBJ1-5	-	CASNGGDNQPQHF	TGTGCCAGCAACGGAGGTGACAATCAGCCCCAGCATTTT
-	TRBV2	TRBJ2-2	-	CAVQTNTGELFF	TGTGCAGTACAGACAAACACCGGGGAGCTGTTTTTT
-	TRBV5-4	TRBJ1-1	-	CASSLAVNTEAFF	TGTGCCAGCAGCTTGGCAGTGAACACTGAAGCTTTCTTT
TRBD1	TRBV5-4	TRBJ1-1	-	CASSTGTDHEAFF	TGTGCCAGCAGCACCGGGACAGATCATGAAGCTTTCTTT
TRBD1	TRBV7-8	TRBJ2-7	-	CASSYWTGDYEQYF	TGTGCCAGCAGCTACTGGACAGGGGACTACGAGCAGTACTTC
-	TRBV5-6	TRBJ1-2	-	CASSSGHTYGYTF	TGTGCCAGCAGCTCGGGACACACCTATGGCTACACCTTC
TRBD1	TRBV6-1	TRBJ1-5	once	CASRGGTGYQPQHF	TGTGCCAGCAGGGGGGGGACAGGGTATCAGCCCCAGCATTTT